This TCR beta chain was obtained from a study of T cells in Graves' hyperthyroidism and ophthalmopathy. Amplification yielded TCR beta CDR3 regions, with RNA transcripts as the source. HTBI primers were employed in a first-round RT-PCR of the TCR CDR3. TCRdb called the multiplex PCR reads again in MiXCR, with one record for every CDR3 protein. The sample shows 600,000 to 650,000 distinct CDR3 sequences, around 20% of them seen only once. Broader study findings: Ophthalmopathy was distinguished from stable hyperthyroidism by 13 V-J signatures. Blood held most thyroid clonotypes expanded above 0.001 frequency.

Trimming cost V 3 bases and J 4 bases; bases outside gene matches: 5. The CDR3 is made up of 15 amino acids. Germline V gives CDR1 MDHEN, CDR2 SYDVKM. Many counts were recorded for this clonotype. Its antigen is still unknown. The source of this sequence is a man in his thirties or forties with Graves' ophthalmopathy. The V call is TRBV28, the J call TRBJ2-1; 8 nucleotides match TRBD1. The specimen was blood. DNA for the CDR3: TGTGCCAGCAGTTTTCCGGGACAGGCTTACAATGAGCAGTTCTTC. Translation: CASSFPGQAYNEQFF.